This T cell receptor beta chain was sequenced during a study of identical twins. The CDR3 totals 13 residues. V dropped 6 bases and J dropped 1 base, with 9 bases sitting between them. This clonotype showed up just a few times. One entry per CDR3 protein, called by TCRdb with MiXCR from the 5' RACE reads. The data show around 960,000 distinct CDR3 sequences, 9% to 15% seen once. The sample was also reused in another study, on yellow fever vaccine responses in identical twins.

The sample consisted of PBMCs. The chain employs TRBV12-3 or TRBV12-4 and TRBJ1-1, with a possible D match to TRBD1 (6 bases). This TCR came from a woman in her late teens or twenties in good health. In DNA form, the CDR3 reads TGTGCCAGCAGATGGACAGAGAACACTGAAGCTTTCTTT. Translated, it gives CASRWTENTEAFF.